The 15 T cell receptor beta chains in this list originate from one sample, sequenced in a study of vaccination effects on CD4 cells after COVID-19. Cultured cells yielded isolated CD4+ T cells after 10 days. These receptors' targets are unknown. Clones were read by immunoSEQ multiplex PCR, and TCRdb kept only the in-frame ones, dropping some. This sample has 45,000 to 60,000 clones, with about 75% found just once. The specimen was CD4+ T cells from PBMCs cultured without peptide, collected before COVID-19 vaccination. The receptor source for this set is a human donor who had a prior SARS-CoV-2 infection.

This chain links TRBV12-5 with TRBJ1-1; TRBD1 matches 10 bases. CDR3 size: 14 residues. Germline trimming cut 6 bases from V and 5 bases from J; bases unmatched to any gene: 6. From germline, CDR1 is LGHNT and CDR2 FRNRAP. For the CDR3, the DNA is TGTGCTAGTGGCCGCGGACAGGGGGGGACTGAAGCTTTCTTT. This translates into CASGRGQGGTEAFF.

The chain has TRBV27 and TRBJ2-4; 10 bases agree with TRBD1. The CDR3 has 13 amino acids. With V trimmed by 6 bases and J by 7 bases, 3 bases remained unmatched. Per the germline V gene, CDR1 is MNHEY and CDR2 is SMNVEV (reference sequence). CDR3 in amino acids: CASRRDRGNIQYF. In DNA form, the CDR3 reads TGTGCCAGCAGACGGGACAGGGGTAACATTCAGTACTTC.

The chain carries TRBV6-5 and TRBJ2-5; 8 nucleotides align to TRBD2. CDR1 MNHEY and CDR2 SVGAGI come from the germline V gene. This CDR3 has 15 amino acids. V lost 2 bases, J lost 4 bases, and 6 bases stayed unmatched. CDR3 sequence reads: CASSYTGGALETQYF. The CDR3 nucleotides are TGTGCCAGCAGTTACACCGGGGGGGCCTTAGAGACCCAGTACTTC.

The gene calls are TRBV10-1 and TRBJ2-7; D not resolved. Germline CDR1 WNHNN, CDR2 SYGVQD (reference sequence). There are 14 residues in the CDR3. Trimming cost V 0 bases and J 5 bases, with 11 bases left between them. The CDR3 sequence: CASSESLLAHEQYF. In DNA, the CDR3 is TGCGCCAGCAGTGAGTCTCTGTTAGCTCACGAGCAGTACTTC.

V gene TRBV7-2 combines with J gene TRBJ2-7, with D possibly TRBD1 on 5 matching bases. The CDR3 has 13 amino acids. Per germline, CDR1 SGHTA and CDR2 FQGNSA. The V gene lost 1 base and the J gene lost 4 bases, with 8 bases spanning the gap. The CDR3 region is CASSLGQIYEQYF. DNA for the CDR3: TGTGCCAGCAGCTTAGGACAGATTTACGAGCAGTACTTC.

The chain employs TRBV6-1 and TRBJ2-7; TRBD1 might be the D (5 bases). CDR3 length: 16 amino acids. CDR1 is MNHNS and CDR2 is SASEGT in the germline V gene. V shed 4 bases and J shed 2 bases, with 18 bases lying between them. The CDR3 DNA sequence: TGTGCCAGCAGTGGGGGAAGAGGACAAGGACCCTACGAGCAGTACTTC. This gives the protein CASSGGRGQGPYEQYF.

The rearrangement uses TRBV19 and TRBJ2-3; tentatively, D is TRBD2 (6 bases). Trimming cost V 5 bases and J 9 bases, with 12 bases left between them. Germline assignment: CDR1 LNHDA and CDR2 SQIVND (reference sequence). The length of the CDR3 is 12 residues. This CDR3 reads CASSPRLDTQYF. CDR3 in DNA: TGTGCCAGTAGTCCAAGACTAGACACGCAGTATTTT.

The rearrangement joins TRBV2 to TRBJ2-5; D remains unclear. The germline CDR1 and CDR2 sequences are SNHLY and FYNNEI. This CDR3 spans 14 amino acids. The ends were cut back, 4 bases at V and 1 base at J, with 10 bases in the middle. The chain's CDR3 is CASSGAPPQETQYF. DNA for the CDR3: TGTGCCAGCAGTGGGGCCCCCCCCCAAGAGACCCAGTACTTC.

The chain employs TRBV3-1 (or the pseudogene TRBV3-2) and TRBJ1-2, with a possible D match to TRBD1 (6 bases). Germline V CDR1 and CDR2: LGHDT, YNNKEL (reference sequence). The V end lost 5 bases, the J end lost 5 bases, and 9 bases lay between the germline ends. The CDR3 has 12 amino acids. DNA of the CDR3: TGTGCCAGCAGCAACAGGGAATATGGCTACACCTTC. It specifies CASSNREYGYTF.

This clone was observed a handful of times. CDR3 DNA: TGCGCCAGCAGCCCGGGGGGCCATAGCGGGAGTGAGACCCAGTACTTC. Translation: CASSPGGHSGSETQYF. The chain couples TRBV5-1 to TRBJ2-5; 9 bases line up with TRBD2. Trimming removed 4 bases from V and 5 bases from J; junction bases left unmatched: 12. Germline CDR1 and CDR2: SGHRS and YFSETQ. This CDR3 has 16 amino acids.

This rearrangement joins TRBV9 to TRBJ1-1; D might be TRBD1 (5 bases). Trimming shortened V by 3 bases and J by 1 base, and 19 bases separated the two germline ends. The CDR3 extends over 17 amino acids. Germline V lookup: CDR1 SGDLS, CDR2 YYNGEE. The chain's CDR3 is CASSAGTDRRKNTEAFF. The CDR3 DNA reads TGTGCCAGCAGCGCCGGGACGGACCGGCGAAAGAACACTGAAGCTTTCTTT.

The chain uses TRBV9 and TRBJ2-2; no clear D. V was cut by 2 bases and J by 0 bases, with 11 bases left in between. The CDR3 is 16 amino acids. Germline values: CDR1 SGDLS, CDR2 YYNGEE. CDR3 sequence: CASSVFTGSNTGELFF. CDR3 coding DNA: TGTGCCAGCAGCGTGTTTACCGGGTCGAACACCGGGGAGCTGTTTTTT.

The table lists this clone with a few counts. The chain links TRBV5-1 to TRBJ2-2; 8 positions agree with TRBD1. Germline V gene data show CDR1 as SGHRS and CDR2 as YFSETQ. This CDR3 is built from 16 residues. The V segment lost 4 bases and the J segment 2 bases; nucleotides outside the gene matches: 7. The CDR3 sequence is CASSRTGLRNTGELFF. In DNA form, the CDR3 reads TGCGCCAGCAGCCGGACAGGGTTACGCAACACCGGGGAGCTGTTTTTT. Full variable domain (remainder filled in from reference TRBV5-1 and TRBJ2-2): KAGVTQTPRYLIKTRGQQVTLSCSPISGHRSVSWYQQTPGQGLQFLFEYFSETQRNKGNFPGRFSGRQFSNSRSEMNVSTLELGDSALYLCASSRTGLRNTGELFFGEGSRLTVL.

The chain carries TRBV6-5 and TRBJ2-3; 8 bases are a match to TRBD2. After removal of 10 bases from V and 4 bases from J, the junction contained 7 bases not matched to a gene. Germline V gene lookup returns CDR1 MNHEY and CDR2 SVGAGI. The CDR3 sequence is 13 residues long. In nucleotides, the CDR3 is TGTGCCACGGGGGGGGCGATCGCAGATACGCAGTATTTT. It yields the protein CATGGAIADTQYF.

This clone appeared a single time. V and J are TRBV2 and TRBJ2-3; maybe TRBD2 (6 bases). Germline loops: CDR1 SNHLY, CDR2 FYNNEI. Trimming took 8 bases from V and 1 from J, leaving 13 bases between them. The CDR3 has 14 residues. The CDR3 sequence: CASSRWRGTDTQYF. CDR3 nucleotide sequence: TGTGCCAGCTCTCGGTGGAGGGGCACAGATACGCAGTATTTT.